Sequencing of this T cell receptor (beta chain) was carried out in a study of blood T cell repertoires in COVID-19. Across the study: There were acute and convalescent COVID-19 samples, and they came from the United States, Italy and Spain. From T cells, B-cell-depleted T cells, or PBMCs came the material, which was cDNA or gDNA.

Per the original data handling: Amplification of reference gene primers was used by the study to estimate nucleated cell counts. Only in-frame clones appear in the TCRdb table, and some are missing; sequencing was by immunoSEQ multiplex PCR. The DNA was the basis for D and trimming; V, J and clone size are from that table. The sample contains about 190,000 clones, around 87% of which appear only once. CDR3 length: 13 amino acids. Trimming took 7 bases from V and 3 from J; bases not matched to a gene: 1. Germline V gene data show CDR1 as SNHLY and CDR2 as FYNNEI. The sample consisted of peripheral blood. The rearrangement joins TRBV2 to TRBJ1-4; TRBD1 matches 8 bases. The clonotype originates from a man aged 35-49 years with active or convalescent COVID-19. Here the CDR3 reads CASMDRANEKLFF. The CDR3 DNA reads TGTGCCAGCATGGACAGGGCTAATGAAAAACTGTTTTTT.